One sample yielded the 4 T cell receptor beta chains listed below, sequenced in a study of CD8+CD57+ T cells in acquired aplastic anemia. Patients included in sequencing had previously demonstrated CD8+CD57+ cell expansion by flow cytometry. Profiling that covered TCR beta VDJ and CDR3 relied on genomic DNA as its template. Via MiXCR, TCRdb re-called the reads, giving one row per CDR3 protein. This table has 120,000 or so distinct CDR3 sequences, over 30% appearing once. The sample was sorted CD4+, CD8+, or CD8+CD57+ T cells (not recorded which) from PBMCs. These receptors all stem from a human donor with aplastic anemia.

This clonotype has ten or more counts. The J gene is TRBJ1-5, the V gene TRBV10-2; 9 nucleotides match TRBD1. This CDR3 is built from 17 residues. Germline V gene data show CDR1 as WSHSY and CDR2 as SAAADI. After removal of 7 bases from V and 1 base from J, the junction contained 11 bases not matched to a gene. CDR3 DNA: TGCGCCAGCATGGGGGGTGTTGGGACAGGGAGCAATCAGCCCCAGCATTTT. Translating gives CASMGGVGTGSNQPQHF.

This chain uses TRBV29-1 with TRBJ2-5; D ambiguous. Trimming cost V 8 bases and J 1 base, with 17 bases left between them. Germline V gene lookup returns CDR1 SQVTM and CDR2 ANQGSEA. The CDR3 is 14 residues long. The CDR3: CSRRMADIQETQYF. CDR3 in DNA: TGCAGCCGTCGGATGGCGGATATCCAAGAGACCCAGTACTTC.

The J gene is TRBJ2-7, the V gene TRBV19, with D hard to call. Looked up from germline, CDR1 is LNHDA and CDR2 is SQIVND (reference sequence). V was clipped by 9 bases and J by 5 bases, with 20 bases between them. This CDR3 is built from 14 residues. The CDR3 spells CASSPIRWPHEQYF. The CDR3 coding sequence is TGTGCCAGCAGCCCTATCCGGTGGCCCCACGAGCAGTACTTC.

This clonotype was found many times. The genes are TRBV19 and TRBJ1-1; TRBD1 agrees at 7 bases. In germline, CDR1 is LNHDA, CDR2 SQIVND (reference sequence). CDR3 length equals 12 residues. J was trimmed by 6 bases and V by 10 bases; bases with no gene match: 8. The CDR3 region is CATSTGRSEAFF. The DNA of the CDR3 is TGTGCCACCTCGACAGGGAGGTCTGAAGCTTTCTTT.